These T cell receptor beta chains were read from a single sample in a study of response to subunit inactivated influenza vaccine. TCRdb reprocessed the RT-PCR reads with MiXCR, giving one entry per CDR3 protein. The table shows approximately 520,000 distinct CDR3 sequences, with 25% occurring only once. Source: CD4+ T cells sorted from PBMCs, taken about 5 days after vaccination. The receptors were sampled from a man aged 45-65 years who received an inactivated influenza vaccine. Each CDR3 is given with its conserved first and last residue. A D gene is named only where the DNA matches it firmly. Clone size, where shown, is once, few, many, or a class for clones that have expanded.

v_gene: TRBV3-1; abundance: few; d_gene: .; j_gene: TRBJ2-1; CDR3aa: CASSRPGRISYNEQFF; CDR3nt: TGTGCCAGCAGCCGACCGGGACGGATATCCTACAATGAGCAGTTCTTC
v_gene: TRBV6-6; abundance: few; d_gene: .; j_gene: TRBJ2-5; CDR3aa: CASTRDYIETQYF; CDR3nt: TGTGCCAGCACCCGAGACTATATCGAGACCCAGTACTTC
v_gene: TRBV5-1; abundance: .; d_gene: .; j_gene: TRBJ2-2; CDR3aa: CASSLDAHTTGELFF; CDR3nt: TGCGCCAGCAGCTTGGACGCCCATACGACCGGGGAGCTGTTTTTT
v_gene: TRBV24-1; abundance: .; d_gene: .; j_gene: TRBJ2-1; CDR3aa: CATSDGARLGHEQFF; CDR3nt: TGTGCCACCAGTGATGGCGCTCGATTGGGCCATGAGCAGTTCTTC
v_gene: TRBV7-2; abundance: few; d_gene: .; j_gene: TRBJ2-3; CDR3aa: CASSLVTRADTQYF; CDR3nt: TGTGCCAGCAGCTTAGTCACTAGGGCCGATACGCAGTATTTT
v_gene: TRBV11-2; abundance: .; d_gene: TRBD1; j_gene: TRBJ2-1; CDR3aa: CASSPWTGGAYNEQFF; CDR3nt: TGTGCCAGCAGCCCCTGGACAGGGGGGGCCTACAATGAGCAGTTCTTC
v_gene: TRBV6-1; abundance: .; d_gene: .; j_gene: TRBJ2-5; CDR3aa: CASSPAGWGKETQYF; CDR3nt: TGTGCCAGCAGTCCCGCCGGTTGGGGTAAAGAGACCCAGTACTTC
v_gene: TRBV5-1; abundance: many; d_gene: TRBD1; j_gene: TRBJ1-1; CDR3aa: CASSLQGADTEAFF; CDR3nt: TGCGCCAGCAGCTTGCAGGGGGCGGACACTGAAGCTTTCTTT
v_gene: TRBV7-2; abundance: few; d_gene: TRBD2; j_gene: TRBJ2-7; CDR3aa: CASSVGLALGFGEQYF; CDR3nt: TGTGCCAGCAGCGTCGGACTAGCGTTAGGGTTCGGCGAGCAGTACTTC
v_gene: TRBV5-5; abundance: many; d_gene: TRBD1; j_gene: TRBJ2-1; CDR3aa: CASSWGPDRAMNEQFF; CDR3nt: TGTGCCAGCAGCTGGGGCCCGGACAGGGCGATGAATGAGCAGTTCTTC
v_gene: TRBV24-1; abundance: .; d_gene: .; j_gene: TRBJ2-2; CDR3aa: CATSARSNTGELFF; CDR3nt: TGTGCCACCAGTGCCCGCTCGAACACCGGGGAGCTGTTTTTT
v_gene: TRBV7-9; abundance: few; d_gene: .; j_gene: TRBJ2-5; CDR3aa: CASSLAAGGAQYF; CDR3nt: TGTGCCAGCAGCTTAGCCGCCGGTGGGGCCCAGTACTTC
v_gene: TRBV2; abundance: few; d_gene: TRBD1; j_gene: TRBJ2-1; CDR3aa: CASRSRDRRQFF; CDR3nt: TGTGCCAGCAGGAGCCGGGACAGGAGGCAGTTCTTC
v_gene: TRBV6-1; abundance: .; d_gene: TRBD1; j_gene: TRBJ1-4; CDR3aa: CASTPGQGMEKLFF; CDR3nt: TGTGCCAGCACGCCGGGACAGGGGATGGAAAAACTGTTTTTT
v_gene: TRBV6-1; abundance: .; d_gene: .; j_gene: TRBJ2-2; CDR3aa: CASSPRAYTGELFF; CDR3nt: TGTGCCAGCAGTCCTCGGGCCTACACCGGGGAGCTGTTTTTT
v_gene: TRBV11-2; abundance: .; d_gene: TRBD2; j_gene: TRBJ2-7; CDR3aa: CASSLVSSGRLSYEQYF; CDR3nt: TGTGCCAGCAGCTTAGTATCTAGCGGGAGGTTGTCCTACGAGCAGTACTTC
v_gene: TRBV2; abundance: .; d_gene: .; j_gene: TRBJ1-5; CDR3aa: CASRQDIGNQPQHF; CDR3nt: TGTGCCAGCAGACAGGACATAGGGAATCAGCCCCAGCATTTT
v_gene: TRBV3-1; abundance: few; d_gene: .; j_gene: TRBJ1-6; CDR3aa: CATATGGSNSPLHF; CDR3nt: TGTGCCACAGCCACCGGTGGTAGTAATTCACCCCTCCACTTT
v_gene: TRBV6-5; abundance: .; d_gene: TRBD2; j_gene: TRBJ2-3; CDR3aa: CASSSPAGGRTDTQYF; CDR3nt: TGTGCCAGCAGTTCCCCAGCGGGGGGCCGCACAGATACGCAGTATTTT
v_gene: TRBV19; abundance: once; d_gene: TRBD1; j_gene: TRBJ2-1; CDR3aa: CASSGRTGSDEQFF; CDR3nt: TGTGCCAGTAGTGGAAGGACAGGGTCTGATGAGCAGTTCTTC